This is a list of T cell receptor beta chains from one sample in a study of blood T cell repertoires in COVID-19. Assay: immunoSEQ multiplex PCR; the TCRdb copy retains only in-frame clones and omits some. The table shows 85,000 to 100,000 clones, with 90% occurring only once. Sequencing was done on a sample of peripheral blood. Receptors originate from a man aged 55 to 70 with acute or convalescent COVID-19. CDR3s include the opening cysteine and the closing phenylalanine or tryptophan. D genes are given only for firm matches. Some rows have no size entry. The others give once, few or many, or a class for an expanded clone.

>TRBJ2-1|TRBV4-2|NA|NA
TGTGCCAGCAGCCAAGATCCGGGGGACGACTCCTACAATGAGCAGTTCTTC
CASSQDPGDDSYNEQFF
>TRBJ2-1|TRBV9|NA|NA
TGTGCCAGCAGCGTAGCGGCAGGGCCATCGGCTGAGCAGTTCTTC
CASSVAAGPSAEQFF
>TRBJ1-5|TRBV6-1|NA|NA
TGTGCCAGCAGTGGGAAGAGCGGGAATAGCAATCAGCCCCAGCATTTT
CASSGKSGNSNQPQHF
>TRBJ1-1|TRBV20-1|NA|NA
TGCAGTGCTAGTCTTTTCAGGAACACTGAAGCTTTCTTT
CSASLFRNTEAFF
>TRBJ1-2|TRBV3-1/TRBV3-2|NA|NA
TGTGCCAGCAGCCAGGGTGGAGGGTTTGGCTACACCTTC
CASSQGGGFGYTF
>TRBJ2-3|TRBV18|NA|NA
TGTGCCAGCTCACCCCAAGGGGGGGGGAGCACAGATACGCAGTATTTT
CASSPQGGGSTDTQYF
>TRBJ1-2|TRBV6-6|NA|NA
TGTGCCAGCAGTTATCCAGGGAACTATGGCTACACCTTC
CASSYPGNYGYTF
>TRBJ1-2|TRBV6-1|NA|NA
TGTGCCAGCAGTGAATCCCAGGGGCCGCTGAACTATGGCTACACCTTC
CASSESQGPLNYGYTF
>TRBJ1-1|TRBV7-9|NA|NA
TGTGCCAGCAGGGATACAGGGTTAACCAACACTGAAGCTTTCTTT
CASRDTGLTNTEAFF
>TRBJ2-3|TRBV7-9|NA|TRBD1
TGTGCCAGCAGCTTAAGGGACAGCCTCACAGATACGCAGTATTTT
CASSLRDSLTDTQYF
>TRBJ2-1|TRBV5-5|NA|NA
TGTGCCAGCAGCGTCTCAATAGGGGCCTCCGGCAATGAGCAGTTCTTC
CASSVSIGASGNEQFF
>TRBJ2-3|TRBV7-2|NA|NA
TGTGCCAGCAGCTACTTGCCGGGACTCGGATTCACAGATACGCAGTATTTT
CASSYLPGLGFTDTQYF
>TRBJ1-6|TRBV18|NA|NA
TGTGCCAGCTCACCACGGGAGGAGCTGAGCTCCTATAATTCACCCCTCCACTTT
CASSPREELSSYNSPLHF
>TRBJ1-1|TRBV7-9|few|NA
TGTGCCAGCAGCTCCTCAAAGGGCGGGAGCACTGAAGCTTTCTTT
CASSSSKGGSTEAFF
>TRBJ1-1|TRBV29-1|once|NA
TGCAGCGTTGACAGGGGCGGTAGCACTGAAGCTTTCTTT
CSVDRGGSTEAFF
>TRBJ1-5|TRBV28|NA|TRBD1
TGTGCCAGCAGCCCCGTAAGGACAGGTGGGGCAGTCAATAGCAATCAGCCCCAGCATTTT
CASSPVRTGGAVNSNQPQHF
>TRBJ1-2|TRBV5-1|once|NA
TGCGCCAGCAGCGAGTCAGGGCGCTCCTATGGCTACACCTTC
CASSESGRSYGYTF
>TRBJ2-3|TRBV7-8|NA|NA
TGTGCCAGCACCCGAGGGGGGGTGGGTTCAGATACGCAGTATTTT
CASTRGGVGSDTQYF
>TRBJ1-1|TRBV5-1|NA|NA
TGCGCCAGCAGCTTCTCGGGAGGGGGGAACACTGAAGCTTTCTTT
CASSFSGGGNTEAFF
>TRBJ1-1|TRBV5-1|NA|TRBD1
TGCGCCAGCAGCTTGGAGGGACAGGGGGCGACTGAAGCTTTCTTT
CASSLEGQGATEAFF
>TRBJ1-1|TRBV30|NA|TRBD1
TGTGCCTGGAGTGAGGACAGGGGCGATGAAGCTTTCTTT
CAWSEDRGDEAFF
>TRBJ1-3|TRBV7-2|NA|NA
TGTGCCAGCAGCTGGCGGGGCAGCTCTGGAAACACCATATATTTT
CASSWRGSSGNTIYF
>TRBJ1-1|TRBV5-6|NA|NA
TGTGCCAGCAGCCGAAGGAGGACAGCTATGAACACTGAAGCTTTCTTT
CASSRRRTAMNTEAFF
>TRBJ1-5|TRBV2|NA|NA
TGTGCTCTCAGGGAGGATAGCAATCAGCCCCAGCATTTT
CALREDSNQPQHF
>TRBJ2-1|TRBV5-5|NA|TRBD2
TGTGCCAGCACCATGGGACTAGGTCGAGATGAGCAGTTCTTC
CASTMGLGRDEQFF
>TRBJ2-1|TRBV3-1/TRBV3-2|NA|TRBD2
TGTGCCAGCAGCCATTCCGGGACTAGCGGGGGGCCCTATGAGCAGTTCTTC
CASSHSGTSGGPYEQFF
>TRBJ1-2|TRBV5-4|few|TRBD1
TGTGCCAGCAGCTCGGACAGGGCCCTTCTAGACTATGGCTACACCTTC
CASSSDRALLDYGYTF
>TRBJ2-3|TRBV18|NA|NA
TGTGCCAGCTCACCCCGTCAGGGATCAGATACGCAGTATTTT
CASSPRQGSDTQYF
>TRBJ1-1|TRBV6-5|NA|NA
TGTGCCAGCAGTTCACCCGGGGGAGAGAACACTGAAGCTTTCTTT
CASSSPGGENTEAFF
>TRBJ1-3|TRBV6-5|NA|TRBD1
TGTGCCAGCAGTCTGCGACAGGGCAGAGGAAACACCATATATTTT
CASSLRQGRGNTIYF
>TRBJ1-2|TRBV29-1|NA|NA
TGCAGCGTTAGTCCCCGTCCTATCTATGGCTACACCTTC
CSVSPRPIYGYTF
>TRBJ2-2|TRBV7-9|NA|NA
TGTGCCAGCAGCTCTCAGGGGAGGGGCACCGGGGAGCTGTTTTTT
CASSSQGRGTGELFF
>TRBJ2-1|TRBV9|NA|TRBD1
TGTGCCAGCAGCGCCAGGGACAGGGTAGGGGACAATGAGCAGTTCTTC
CASSARDRVGDNEQFF
>TRBJ1-1|TRBV7-2|NA|TRBD1
TGTGCCAGCAGCTTAGGTTCCGGGACAGGGGTTGTTGGAGCTTTCTTT
CASSLGSGTGVVGAFF
>TRBJ1-5|TRBV12-5|few|NA
TGTGCTAGTGGTTTGGGGGAACAGGGCGATAGCAATCAGCCCCAGCATTTT
CASGLGEQGDSNQPQHF
>TRBJ1-2|TRBV5-4|NA|NA
TGTGCCAGCAGCTTGGCAGGGGTCTGGGGCTACACCTTC
CASSLAGVWGYTF
>TRBJ1-6|TRBV30|NA|TRBD1
TGTGCCTGGAGTGCCCTTAGACAGGGTATCAATTCACCCCTCCACTTT
CAWSALRQGINSPLHF
>TRBJ1-2|TRBV2|NA|TRBD1
TGTGCCAGCAACAGGGACAGTGAGGGGAGGGGCTACACCTTC
CASNRDSEGRGYTF
>TRBJ2-5|TRBV5-4|NA|TRBD2
TGTGCCAGCAGCTCAATGACCGGGACTAGCGGGGGGTATAGGGAGACCCAGTACTTC
CASSSMTGTSGGYRETQYF
>TRBJ1-1|TRBV30|NA|NA
TGTGCCTGGACGGCGGGAGGGGACACTGAAGCTTTCTTT
CAWTAGGDTEAFF
>TRBJ1-2|TRBV7-2|NA|TRBD1
TGTGCCAGCAGCTTACAGGGGGCGAACTATGGCTACACCTTC
CASSLQGANYGYTF
>TRBJ1-5|TRBV4-1|NA|NA
TGCGCCAGCAGCCAAGAGGCTCCTTCTTCTCAGCCCCAGCATTTT
CASSQEAPSSQPQHF
>TRBJ1-6|TRBV3-1/TRBV3-2|NA|NA
TGTGCCAGCAGCCTACAGACGCCAAATTCACCCCTCCACTTT
CASSLQTPNSPLHF
>TRBJ2-2|TRBV18|once|NA
TGTGCCAGCTCACCATTTTTAGGGGCGAACACCGGGGAGCTGTTTTTT
CASSPFLGANTGELFF
>TRBJ2-3|TRBV5-1|NA|NA
TGCGCGTCCAGCCGCGGGGCCCCTAGCACAGATACGCAGTATTTT
CASSRGAPSTDTQYF
>TRBJ2-7|TRBV5-1|NA|NA
TGCGCCAGCAGCCCCAACAGGGTTGACTCCTACGAGCAGTACTTC
CASSPNRVDSYEQYF
>TRBJ1-1|TRBV6-5|once|NA
TGTGCCAGCGGCCAGACAAACACTGAAGCTTTCTTT
CASGQTNTEAFF
>TRBJ1-4|TRBV5-1|NA|NA
TGCGCCAGCAGCTTGCAGGGGCCTAATGAAAAACTGTTTTTT
CASSLQGPNEKLFF
>TRBJ1-5|TRBV30|NA|TRBD1
TGTGCCTGGAGCCCGAACCAGGGGGCTCAGCCCCAGCATTTT
CAWSPNQGAQPQHF
>TRBJ1-2|TRBV6-6|NA|TRBD1
TGTGCCAGCAGTCGACAGGGGATTAACTATGGCTACACCTTC
CASSRQGINYGYTF
>TRBJ2-3|TRBV7-6|NA|TRBD2
TGTGCCAGCAGCGGGGGCCGGACTAGCCCAGGGGGCACAGATACGCAGTATTTT
CASSGGRTSPGGTDTQYF
>TRBJ1-2|TRBV7-2|NA|NA
TGTGCCAGCAGCTTAGACTTAAACTATGGCTACACCTTC
CASSLDLNYGYTF
>TRBJ2-1|TRBV6-5|NA|NA
TGTGCCAGCAGTTGGGACAAATTCGGAAACAATGAGCAGTTCTTC
CASSWDKFGNNEQFF
>TRBJ1-3|TRBV13|few|TRBD1
TGTGCCAGCAGCTTAGAGACAGGGGCTGGAAACACCATATATTTT
CASSLETGAGNTIYF
>TRBJ1-5|TRBV4-2|NA|NA
TGTGCCAGCAGCCAAGATCAGGGGCAGACCAATCAGCCCCAGCATTTT
CASSQDQGQTNQPQHF